This TCR beta chain stems from a study of CD8 T cells in ankylosing spondylitis. Broader study findings: Disease-linked clones reportedly showed significant enrichment in matched ankylosing spondylitis synovial fluid. Seemingly characteristic of ankylosing spondylitis blood was a TCR beta motif consisting of several highly homologous variants.

Points on this clonotype: Its antigen is undetermined.

Molecular-barcoded quantitative 5'-RACE produced these TCR beta libraries. TCRdb fed the 5' RACE reads into MiXCR, producing one record per CDR3 protein. The repertoire consists of about 150,000 distinct CDR3 sequences, with under 55% occurring once and the leading ten covering nearly 15%. V was clipped by 3 bases and J by 6 bases, with 11 bases between them. The CDR3 spans 14 residues. Germline assignment: CDR1 SGHVT and CDR2 SQSDAQ. This TCR was recovered from a male donor with ankylosing spondylitis. Sequenced input: synovial fluid, either unsorted or a sorted T cell fraction (not recorded which). The V call is TRBV7-4, the J call TRBJ2-2; D is ambiguous. For the CDR3, the DNA is TGTGCCAGCAGCTTCCACCCACGCCCCGGGGAGCTGTTTTTT. As protein: CASSFHPRPGELFF.